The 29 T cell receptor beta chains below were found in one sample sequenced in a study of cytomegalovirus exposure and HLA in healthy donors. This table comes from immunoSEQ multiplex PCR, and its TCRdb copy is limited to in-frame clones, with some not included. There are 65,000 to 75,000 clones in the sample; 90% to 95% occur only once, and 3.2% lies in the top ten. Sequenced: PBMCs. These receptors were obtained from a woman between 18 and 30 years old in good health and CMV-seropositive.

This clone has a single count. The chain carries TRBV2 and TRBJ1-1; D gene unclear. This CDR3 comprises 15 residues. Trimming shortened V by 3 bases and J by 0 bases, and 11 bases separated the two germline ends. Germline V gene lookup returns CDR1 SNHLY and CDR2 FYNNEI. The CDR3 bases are TGTGCCAGCAGTGAGGGCAAGCTCATGAACACTGAAGCTTTCTTT. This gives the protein CASSEGKLMNTEAFF.

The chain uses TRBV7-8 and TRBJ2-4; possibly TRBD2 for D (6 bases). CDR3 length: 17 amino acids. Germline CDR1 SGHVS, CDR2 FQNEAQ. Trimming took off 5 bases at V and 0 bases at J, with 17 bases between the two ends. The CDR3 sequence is CASSPEGTALAKNIQYF. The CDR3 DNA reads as TGTGCCAGCAGCCCCGAAGGGACTGCTCTAGCCAAAAACATTCAGTACTTC. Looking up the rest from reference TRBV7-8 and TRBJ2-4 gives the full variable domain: GAGVSQSPRYKVAKRGQDVALRCDPISGHVSLFWYQQALGQGPEFLTYFQNEAQLDKSGLPSDRFFAERPEGSVSTLKIQRTQQEDSAVYLCASSPEGTALAKNIQYFGAGTRLSVL.

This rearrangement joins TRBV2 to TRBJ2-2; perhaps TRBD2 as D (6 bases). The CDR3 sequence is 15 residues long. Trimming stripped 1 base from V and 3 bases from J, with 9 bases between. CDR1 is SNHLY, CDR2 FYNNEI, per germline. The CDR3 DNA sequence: TGTGCCAGCAGTGAAGTGGCGGGATACACCGGGGAGCTGTTTTTT. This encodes CASSEVAGYTGELFF.

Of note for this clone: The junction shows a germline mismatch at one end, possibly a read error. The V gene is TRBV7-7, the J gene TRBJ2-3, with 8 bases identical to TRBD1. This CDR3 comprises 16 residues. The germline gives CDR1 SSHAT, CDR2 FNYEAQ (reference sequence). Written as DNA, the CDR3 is TGTGCTAGCAGCCCCTACAGGACAGGGTCCACAGATACGCAGTATTTT. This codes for CASSPYRTGSTDTQYF.

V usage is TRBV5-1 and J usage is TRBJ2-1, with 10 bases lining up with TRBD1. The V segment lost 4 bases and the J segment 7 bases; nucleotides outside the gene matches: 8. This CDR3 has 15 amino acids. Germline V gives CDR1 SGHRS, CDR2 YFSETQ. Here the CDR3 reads CASSARQGAMNEQFF. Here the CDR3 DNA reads TGCGCCAGCAGCGCTCGACAGGGGGCCATGAATGAGCAGTTCTTC.

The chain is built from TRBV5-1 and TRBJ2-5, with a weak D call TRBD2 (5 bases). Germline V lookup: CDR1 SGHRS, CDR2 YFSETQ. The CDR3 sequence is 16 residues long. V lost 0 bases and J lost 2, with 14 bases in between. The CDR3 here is CASSLVPWVAQETQYF. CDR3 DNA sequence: TGCGCCAGCAGCTTGGTGCCCTGGGTAGCGCAAGAGACCCAGTACTTC.

The CDR3 reads CASSVGGQGPISYEQYF. The CDR3 DNA reads as TGTGCCAGCAGCGTAGGGGGGCAGGGACCAATTTCCTACGAGCAGTACTTC. This chain uses TRBV9 with TRBJ2-7, with TRBD1 as a possible D gene (6 bases). This CDR3 is 17 amino acids long. Germline V CDR1 and CDR2: SGDLS, YYNGEE. With 0 bases removed from V and 1 base from J, the gap between germline ends came to 17 bases.

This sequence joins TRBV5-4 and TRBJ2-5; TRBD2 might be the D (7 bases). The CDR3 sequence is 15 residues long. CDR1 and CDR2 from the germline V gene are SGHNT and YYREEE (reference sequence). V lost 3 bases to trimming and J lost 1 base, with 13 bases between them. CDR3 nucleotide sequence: TGTGCCAGCAGCTCCAAGGGGGGGGTCCAAGAGACCCAGTACTTC. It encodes CASSSKGGVQETQYF.

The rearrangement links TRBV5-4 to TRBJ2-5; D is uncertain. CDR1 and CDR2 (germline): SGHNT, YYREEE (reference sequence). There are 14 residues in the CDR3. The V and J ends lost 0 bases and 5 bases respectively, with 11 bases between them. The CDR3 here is CASSLDFLRETQYF. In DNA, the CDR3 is TGTGCCAGCAGCTTGGACTTCCTCCGGGAGACCCAGTACTTC.

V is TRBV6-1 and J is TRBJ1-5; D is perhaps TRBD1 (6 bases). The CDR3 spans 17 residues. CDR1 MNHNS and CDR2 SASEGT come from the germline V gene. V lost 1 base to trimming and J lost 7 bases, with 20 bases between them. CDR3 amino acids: CASSEGFSGEGWQPQHF. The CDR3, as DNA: TGTGCCAGCAGTGAAGGGTTCTCAGGGGAAGGTTGGCAGCCCCAGCATTTT.

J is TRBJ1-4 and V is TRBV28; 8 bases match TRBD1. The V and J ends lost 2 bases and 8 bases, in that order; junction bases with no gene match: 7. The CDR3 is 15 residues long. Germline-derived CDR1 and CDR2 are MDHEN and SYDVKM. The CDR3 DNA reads TGTGCCAGCAGTTTAGGGACAGGTGTAGGGGAAAAACTGTTTTTT. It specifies CASSLGTGVGEKLFF.

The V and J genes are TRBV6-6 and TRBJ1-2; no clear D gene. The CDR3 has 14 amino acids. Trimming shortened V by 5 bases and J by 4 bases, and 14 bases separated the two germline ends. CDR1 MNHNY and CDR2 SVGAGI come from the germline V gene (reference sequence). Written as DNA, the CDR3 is TGTGCCAGCAGTCAGACCGGGATTACCTATGGCTACACCTTC. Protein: CASSQTGITYGYTF.

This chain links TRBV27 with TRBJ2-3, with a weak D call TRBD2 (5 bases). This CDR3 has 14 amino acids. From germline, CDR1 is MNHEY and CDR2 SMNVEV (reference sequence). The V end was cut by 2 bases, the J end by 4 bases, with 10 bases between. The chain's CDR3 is CASSLRGEADTQYF. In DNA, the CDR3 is TGTGCCAGCAGTTTACGGGGAGAGGCAGATACGCAGTATTTT.

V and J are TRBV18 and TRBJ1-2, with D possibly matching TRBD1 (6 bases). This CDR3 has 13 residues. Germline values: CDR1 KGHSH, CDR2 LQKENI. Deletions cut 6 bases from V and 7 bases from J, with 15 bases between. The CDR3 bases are TGTGCCAGCTCTCCTCCGGGGGGCTCTGGCTACACCTTC. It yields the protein CASSPPGGSGYTF.

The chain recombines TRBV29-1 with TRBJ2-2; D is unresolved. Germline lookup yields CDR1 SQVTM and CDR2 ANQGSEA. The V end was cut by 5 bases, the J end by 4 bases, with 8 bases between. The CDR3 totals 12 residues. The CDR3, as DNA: TGCAGCGTTCGCAGACTCACCGGGGAGCTGTTTTTT. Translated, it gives CSVRRLTGELFF.

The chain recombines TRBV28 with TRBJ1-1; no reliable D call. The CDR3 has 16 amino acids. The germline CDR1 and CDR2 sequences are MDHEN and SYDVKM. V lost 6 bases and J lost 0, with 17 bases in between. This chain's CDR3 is CASSPPLWPMNTEAFF. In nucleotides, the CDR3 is TGTGCCAGCAGCCCGCCCCTTTGGCCGATGAACACTGAAGCTTTCTTT.

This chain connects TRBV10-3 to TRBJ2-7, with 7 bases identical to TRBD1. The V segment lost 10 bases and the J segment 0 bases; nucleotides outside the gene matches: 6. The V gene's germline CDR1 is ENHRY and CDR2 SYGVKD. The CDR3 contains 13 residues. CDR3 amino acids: CATGTASSYEQYF. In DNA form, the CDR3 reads TGTGCCACCGGGACAGCAAGCTCCTACGAGCAGTACTTC.

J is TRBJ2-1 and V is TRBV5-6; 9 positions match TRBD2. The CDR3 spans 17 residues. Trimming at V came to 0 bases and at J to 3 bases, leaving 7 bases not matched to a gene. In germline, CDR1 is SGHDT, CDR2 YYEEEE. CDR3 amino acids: CASSLAGGRARYNEQFF. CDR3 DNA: TGTGCCAGCAGCTTGGCAGGCGGGAGGGCCCGCTACAATGAGCAGTTCTTC.

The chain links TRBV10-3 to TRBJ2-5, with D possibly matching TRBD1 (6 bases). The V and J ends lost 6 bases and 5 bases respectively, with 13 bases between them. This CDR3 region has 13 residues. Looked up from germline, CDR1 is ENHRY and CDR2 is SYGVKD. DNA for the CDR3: TGTGCCATCAGCGCAGGGGTAGTGGAGACCCAGTACTTC. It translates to CAISAGVVETQYF.

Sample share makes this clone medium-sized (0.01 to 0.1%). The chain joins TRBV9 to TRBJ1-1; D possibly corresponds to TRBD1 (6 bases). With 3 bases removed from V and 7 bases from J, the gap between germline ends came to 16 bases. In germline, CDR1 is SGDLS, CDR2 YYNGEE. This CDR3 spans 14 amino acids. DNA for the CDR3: TGTGCCAGCAGCGGAAGAAAGACAGGAGGTGAAGCTTTCTTT. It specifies CASSGRKTGGEAFF.

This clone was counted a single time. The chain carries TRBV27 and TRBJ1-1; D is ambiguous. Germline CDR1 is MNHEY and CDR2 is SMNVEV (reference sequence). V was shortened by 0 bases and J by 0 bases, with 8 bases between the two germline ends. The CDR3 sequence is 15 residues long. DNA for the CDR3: TGTGCCAGCAGTTTATCGGGCAGAGTGAACACTGAAGCTTTCTTT. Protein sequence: CASSLSGRVNTEAFF.

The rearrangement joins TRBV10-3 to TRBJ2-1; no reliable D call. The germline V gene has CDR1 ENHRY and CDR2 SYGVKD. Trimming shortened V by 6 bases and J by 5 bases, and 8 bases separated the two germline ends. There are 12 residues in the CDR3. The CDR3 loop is CAISHSDNEQFF. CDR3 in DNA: TGTGCCATCAGCCACAGTGACAATGAGCAGTTCTTC.

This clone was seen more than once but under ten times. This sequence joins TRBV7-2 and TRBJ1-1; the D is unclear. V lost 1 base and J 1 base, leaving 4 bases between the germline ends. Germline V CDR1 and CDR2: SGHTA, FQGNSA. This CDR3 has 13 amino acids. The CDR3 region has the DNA TGTGCCAGCAGCTTAGGGCAGAACACTGAAGCTTTCTTT. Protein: CASSLGQNTEAFF.

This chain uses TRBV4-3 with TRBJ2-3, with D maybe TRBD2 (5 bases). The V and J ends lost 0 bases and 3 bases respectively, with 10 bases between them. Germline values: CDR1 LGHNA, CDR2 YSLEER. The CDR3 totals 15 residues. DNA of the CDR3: TGCGCCAGCAGCCAAGATAGGTCGGGGACAGATACGCAGTATTTT. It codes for CASSQDRSGTDTQYF.

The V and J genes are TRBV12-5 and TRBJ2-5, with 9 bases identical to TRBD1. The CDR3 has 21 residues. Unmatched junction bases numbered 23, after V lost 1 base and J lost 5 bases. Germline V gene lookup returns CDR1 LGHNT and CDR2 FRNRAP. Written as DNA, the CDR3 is TGTGCTAGTGGTTTGGGCACGAAATTCACCCGGACAGGGGCTTTGGGGGAGACCCAGTACTTC. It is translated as CASGLGTKFTRTGALGETQYF.

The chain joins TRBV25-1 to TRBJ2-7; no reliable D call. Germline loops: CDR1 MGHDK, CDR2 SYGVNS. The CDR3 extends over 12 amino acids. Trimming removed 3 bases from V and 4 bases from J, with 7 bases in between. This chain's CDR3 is CASSESGYEQYF. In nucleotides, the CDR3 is TGTGCCAGCAGTGAGTCGGGTTACGAGCAGTACTTC.

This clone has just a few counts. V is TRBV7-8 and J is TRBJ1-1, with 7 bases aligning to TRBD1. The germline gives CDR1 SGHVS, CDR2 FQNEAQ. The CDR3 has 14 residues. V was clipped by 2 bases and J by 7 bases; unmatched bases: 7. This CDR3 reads CASSLLRGQLEAFF. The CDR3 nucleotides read TGTGCCAGCAGCTTATTGAGGGGACAGCTTGAAGCTTTCTTT.

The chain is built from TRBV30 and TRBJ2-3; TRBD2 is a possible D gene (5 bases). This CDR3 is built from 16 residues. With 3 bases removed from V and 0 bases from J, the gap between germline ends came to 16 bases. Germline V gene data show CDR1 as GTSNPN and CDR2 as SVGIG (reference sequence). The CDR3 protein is CAWSSTRALSTDTQYF. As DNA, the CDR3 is TGTGCCTGGAGCTCGACGAGGGCCTTAAGCACAGATACGCAGTATTTT.

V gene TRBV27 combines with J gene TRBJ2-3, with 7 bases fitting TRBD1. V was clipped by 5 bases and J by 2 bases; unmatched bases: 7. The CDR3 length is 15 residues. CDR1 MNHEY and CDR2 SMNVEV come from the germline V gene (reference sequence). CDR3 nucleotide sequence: TGTGCCAGCAGTACCGACAGGGTCGACACAGATACGCAGTATTTT. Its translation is CASSTDRVDTDTQYF.